These 25 T cell receptor beta chains were sequenced from one sample in a study of cytomegalovirus exposure and HLA in healthy donors. PCR involved 60 Vbeta and 13 Jbeta primers. Using immunoSEQ multiplex PCR, the repertoire was profiled, and TCRdb retains in-frame clones only, with some absent. The sample has some 150,000 clones, 87% seen once. The sample taken for sequencing was PBMCs. The receptors stem from a woman aged 25 to 39 in good health and CMV-seronegative.

The chain carries TRBV5-1 and TRBJ2-5; TRBD1 is a possible D gene (5 bases). In germline, CDR1 is SGHRS, CDR2 YFSETQ. V lost 4 bases, J lost 5 bases, and 18 bases lay in between. The CDR3 consists of 15 residues. CDR3 residues: CASSPVGQARETQYF. The CDR3 DNA is TGCGCCAGCAGCCCAGTCGGACAAGCAAGGGAGACCCAGTACTTC.

The chain joins TRBV19 to TRBJ2-1; TRBD2 agrees at 7 bases. CDR3 length: 18 residues. V trimming: 6 bases; J trimming: 0 bases; junction bases outside the gene matches: 14. The germline gives CDR1 LNHDA, CDR2 SQIVND (reference sequence). CDR3 in amino acids: CASSLLAQPAASYNEQFF. The CDR3 nucleotides are TGTGCCAGTAGCCTACTAGCGCAACCGGCTGCCTCCTACAATGAGCAGTTCTTC.

The CDR3, as DNA: TGTGCCAGCAGTCCTGGGACTAGCGGGAGGGTAGCCAAAAACATTCAGTACTTC. It specifies CASSPGTSGRVAKNIQYF. V is TRBV27 and J is TRBJ2-4; 16 bases map to TRBD2. Trimming cost V 5 bases and J 0 bases; bases outside gene matches: 4. The CDR3 runs to 18 residues. The germline CDR1 and CDR2 sequences are MNHEY and SMNVEV (reference sequence).

CDR3 sequence (DNA): TGTGCCAGCAGCGTAGGGGGGAGGACAGCGGGCGCAGGGGGGGAGCAGTTCTTC. It codes for CASSVGGRTAGAGGEQFF. The J gene is TRBJ2-1, the V gene TRBV9; tentative D call: TRBD1 (7 bases). V was pared by 0 bases and J by 10 bases, with 26 bases between. Germline V CDR1 and CDR2: SGDLS, YYNGEE. The CDR3 spans 18 residues.

The rearrangement joins TRBV6-4 to TRBJ2-2; weak D call: TRBD2 (6 bases). V lost 6 bases and J lost 0, with 8 bases in between. Germline CDR1 reads MRHNA; CDR2 reads SNTAGT. There are 14 residues in the CDR3. The CDR3 nucleotides read TGTGCCAGCAGCGGGGACTCGAACACCGGGGAGCTGTTTTTT. Amino acid sequence: CASSGDSNTGELFF.

The genes are TRBV7-2 and TRBJ2-3; D not certain. The CDR3 loop spans 12 amino acids. Germline-derived CDR1 and CDR2 are SGHTA and FQGNSA. Trimming pared 5 bases from V and 5 bases from J, leaving 8 bases between. The CDR3 region has the DNA TGTGCCAGCAGCCTTTTCGGAGATACGCAGTATTTT. It yields the protein CASSLFGDTQYF.

V usage is TRBV7-2 and J usage is TRBJ2-3; 7 bases are shared with TRBD2. Germline V gene data show CDR1 as SGHTA and CDR2 as FQGNSA. This CDR3 region has 16 residues. Trimming cost V 0 bases and J 3 bases; bases outside gene matches: 6. CDR3 bases: TGTGCCAGCAGCTTAGCGCCGAGGCGGGAGACAGATACGCAGTATTTT. Translating gives CASSLAPRRETDTQYF.

This sequence joins TRBV6-1 and TRBJ2-5; tentatively, D is TRBD2 (5 bases). From germline, CDR1 is MNHNS and CDR2 SASEGT. CDR3 length: 14 residues. V lost 7 bases, J lost 7 bases, and 19 bases lay in between. In DNA, the CDR3 is TGTGCCAGCATTTACGAGGGAGCCGGAGGGACCCAGTACTTC. Translating gives CASIYEGAGGTQYF.

CDR3 nucleotide sequence: TGCAGCGCAACAGGGGAATTGAAGCAGCCCCAGCATTTT. Protein: CSATGELKQPQHF. This chain joins TRBV29-1 and TRBJ1-5; 7 bases map to TRBD1. The CDR3 sequence is 13 residues long. The germline V gene has CDR1 SQVTM and CDR2 ANQGSEA. J was trimmed by 7 bases and V by 7 bases; bases with no gene match: 10.

The chain joins TRBV6-6 to TRBJ2-7; TRBD1 matches at 8 bases. The germline CDR1 and CDR2 sequences are MNHNY and SVGAGI (reference sequence). This CDR3 comprises 16 residues. With V trimmed by 6 bases and J by 3 bases, 13 bases remained unmatched. The CDR3 nucleotides read TGTGCCAGCAGAGAAACTGGACAGGGTTTGAGCTACGAGCAGTACTTC. Amino acid sequence: CASRETGQGLSYEQYF.

The chain recombines TRBV19 with TRBJ1-2; no reliable D call. Germline V CDR1 and CDR2: LNHDA, SQIVND (reference sequence). CDR3 size: 16 residues. Trimming pared 9 bases from V and 6 bases from J, leaving 26 bases between. For the CDR3, the DNA is TGTGCCAGCTCCCTAGCAGACCGGGAACGGTTGGATGGCTACACCTTC. Translated: CASSLADRERLDGYTF.

The rearrangement joins TRBV7-9 to TRBJ2-2; D possibly corresponds to TRBD2 (6 bases). The length of the CDR3 is 15 residues. V dropped 5 bases and J dropped 5 bases, with 15 bases sitting between them. Per germline, CDR1 SEHNR and CDR2 FQNEAQ (reference sequence). Here the CDR3 reads CASSPNLATTGELFF. As DNA, the CDR3 is TGTGCCAGCAGCCCAAATCTAGCGACTACCGGGGAGCTGTTTTTT.

The sample holds one count of this clone. The chain couples TRBV10-3 to TRBJ1-3; D ambiguous. Germline V gives CDR1 ENHRY, CDR2 SYGVKD. Trimming removed 4 bases from V and 0 bases from J, with 4 bases in between. The length of the CDR3 is 13 residues. The CDR3 is CAISAFSGNTIYF. The CDR3 nucleotides read TGTGCCATCAGTGCATTCTCTGGAAACACCATATATTTT.

This chain connects TRBV27 to TRBJ2-1; D ambiguous. Germline V gene lookup returns CDR1 MNHEY and CDR2 SMNVEV (reference sequence). Trimming left V 2 bases short and J 6 bases short, with 14 bases between. The CDR3 totals 15 residues. The CDR3 sequence: CASSLRVLPGNEQFF. Written as DNA, the CDR3 is TGTGCCAGCAGTTTAAGAGTCCTCCCGGGCAATGAGCAGTTCTTC.

The chain uses TRBV27 and TRBJ2-5, with D tentatively TRBD1 (5 bases). The V gene's germline CDR1 is MNHEY and CDR2 SMNVEV (reference sequence). The CDR3 spans 13 residues. The V end was cut by 6 bases, the J end by 4 bases, with 12 bases between. The CDR3 DNA sequence: TGTGCCAGCAGCCCCAGGGCCCGAGAGACCCAGTACTTC. Translated: CASSPRARETQYF.

This clone came up a few times. This chain links TRBV6-5 with TRBJ1-1; no clear D. V lost 6 bases to trimming and J lost 5 bases, with 16 bases between them. Germline assignment: CDR1 MNHEY and CDR2 SVGAGI. The CDR3 contains 14 residues. This chain's CDR3 is CASRTGVGDTEAFF. The CDR3 DNA is TGTGCCAGCAGAACCGGGGTAGGAGATACTGAAGCTTTCTTT.

This clone came up once. V usage is TRBV5-1 and J usage is TRBJ1-2; TRBD1 might be the D (6 bases). The length of the CDR3 is 15 residues. Trimming shortened V by 1 base and J by 4 bases, and 14 bases separated the two germline ends. Germline V gene data show CDR1 as SGHRS and CDR2 as YFSETQ. The CDR3 loop reads CASSLTPGQTYGYTF. CDR3 in DNA: TGCGCCAGCAGCTTGACCCCAGGACAGACCTATGGCTACACCTTC. The full variable domain, with the rest looked up from reference TRBV5-1 and TRBJ1-2, is KAGVTQTPRYLIKTRGQQVTLSCSPISGHRSVSWYQQTPGQGLQFLFEYFSETQRNKGNFPGRFSGRQFSNSRSEMNVSTLELGDSALYLCASSLTPGQTYGYTFGSGTRLTVV.

The CDR3 loop reads CASSLSPRGNTEAFF. The CDR3 nucleotides read TGTGCCAGCAGTTTAAGTCCTAGGGGGAATACTGAAGCTTTCTTT. The chain recombines TRBV27 with TRBJ1-1; possible D gene TRBD1, 6 bases. CDR1 and CDR2 from the germline V gene are MNHEY and SMNVEV (reference sequence). The CDR3 contains 15 residues. With 2 bases removed from V and 5 bases from J, the gap between germline ends came to 15 bases.

This clone was detected only once. The chain links TRBV7-2 to TRBJ1-5, with D hard to call. Trimming took 3 bases from V and 7 from J, leaving 10 bases between them. The germline CDR1 and CDR2 sequences are SGHTA and FQGNSA. This CDR3 has 13 residues. In nucleotides, the CDR3 is TGTGCCAGCAGCTTGAGGCCCTCCCAGCCCCAGCATTTT. Its protein product is CASSLRPSQPQHF.

This clone has more than one count but fewer than ten. V is TRBV25-1 and J is TRBJ1-1; a weak D match, TRBD1 (5 bases). V was clipped by 6 bases and J by 1 base, with 9 bases between them. CDR1 MGHDK and CDR2 SYGVNS come from the germline V gene. The CDR3 is 13 amino acids. CDR3 protein: CASRETANTEAFF. The DNA of the CDR3 is TGTGCCAGCAGGGAGACAGCGAACACTGAAGCTTTCTTT. The whole variable domain, filled in from reference TRBV25-1 and TRBJ1-1, reads EADIYQTPRYLVIGTGKKITLECSQTMGHDKMYWYQQDPGMELHLIHYSYGVNSTEKGDLSSESTVSRIRTEHFPLTLESARPSHTSQYLCASRETANTEAFFGQGTRLTVV.

This chain joins TRBV27 and TRBJ2-7, with D perhaps matching TRBD2 (6 bases). Trimming removed 2 bases at V and 2 bases at J, with 13 bases between. The length of the CDR3 is 15 residues. The germline gives CDR1 MNHEY, CDR2 SMNVEV (reference sequence). The CDR3 protein is CASSLRGTQPYEQYF. In DNA, the CDR3 is TGTGCCAGCAGTTTACGGGGGACTCAACCCTACGAGCAGTACTTC.

The gene calls are TRBV13 and TRBJ1-1; D ambiguous. This CDR3 is built from 13 residues. V lost 5 bases to trimming and J lost 6 bases, with 13 bases between them. The germline CDR1 and CDR2 sequences are PRHDT and FYEKMQ (reference sequence). The CDR3 nucleotides read TGTGCCAGCAGCCCGAGGATGGTCGCTGAAGCTTTCTTT. This translates into CASSPRMVAEAFF.

The chain employs TRBV6-1 and TRBJ1-5, with 9 bases lining up with TRBD1. Germline-derived CDR1 and CDR2 are MNHNS and SASEGT. The CDR3 spans 16 residues. Trimming cost V 2 bases and J 6 bases; bases outside gene matches: 8. The DNA for the CDR3 is TGTGCCAGCAGTGAACGGACAGGGGTCCGTAGTCAGCCCCAGCATTTT. This gives the protein CASSERTGVRSQPQHF.

J is TRBJ2-1 and V is TRBV2, with 10 positions matching TRBD2. The CDR3 is 18 amino acids. Germline CDR1 SNHLY, CDR2 FYNNEI. After removal of 4 bases from V and 7 bases from J, the junction contained 16 bases not matched to a gene. CDR3 DNA: TGTGCCAGCAGTGCGGCTAGCGGGGGAGCCACTCGGGTGAATGAGCAGTTCTTC. This gives the protein CASSAASGGATRVNEQFF.

This sequence joins TRBV7-2 and TRBJ2-1; 12 nucleotides line up with TRBD2. Trimming took 2 bases from V and 12 from J; bases not matched to a gene: 5. Germline CDR1 is SGHTA and CDR2 is FQGNSA. The CDR3 extends over 14 amino acids. CDR3 sequence reads: CASSLTPTSGGQFF. The CDR3 nucleotides read TGTGCCAGCAGCTTAACGCCGACTAGCGGGGGGCAGTTCTTC.